This TCR beta chain was documented in a study of blood T cell repertoires in COVID-19. Study context: Acute and convalescent COVID-19 samples came from the United States, Italy and Spain. T cells, B-cell-depleted T cells, or PBMCs provided the cDNA or gDNA that served as material.

About this clone: The sample carries other DNA sequences with the same CDR3.

Source study methods: Estimation of nucleated cell counts was performed using reference gene primer amplification. TCRdb's copy holds only in-frame clones and misses some; the assay was immunoSEQ multiplex PCR. V and J calls and clone size are those listed in that table; D and trimming were worked out from the DNA. Among 250,000 to 300,000 clones listed, roughly nine tenths were seen once. Per the germline V gene, CDR1 is SGHRS and CDR2 is YFSETQ. J was trimmed by 3 bases and V by 4 bases; bases with no gene match: 5. The CDR3 length is 14 residues. Source material: peripheral blood. The V call is TRBV5-1, the J call TRBJ2-7; TRBD1 aligns across 9 bases. This receptor was obtained from a woman in her fifties or sixties who had recovered from COVID-19. CDR3: CASSTTGGDYEQYF. The CDR3 DNA reads TGCGCCAGCAGCACAACAGGGGGCGACTACGAGCAGTACTTC.